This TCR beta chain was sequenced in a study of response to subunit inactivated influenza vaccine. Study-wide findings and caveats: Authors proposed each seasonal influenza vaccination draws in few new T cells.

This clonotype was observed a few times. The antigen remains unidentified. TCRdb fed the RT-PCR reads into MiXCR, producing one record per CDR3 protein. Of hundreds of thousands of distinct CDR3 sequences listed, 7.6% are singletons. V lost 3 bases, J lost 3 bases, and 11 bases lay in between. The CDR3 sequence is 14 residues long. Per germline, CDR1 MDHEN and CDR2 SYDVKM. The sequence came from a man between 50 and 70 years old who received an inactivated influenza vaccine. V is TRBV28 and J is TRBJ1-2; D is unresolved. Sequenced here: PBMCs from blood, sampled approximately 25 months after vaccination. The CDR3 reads CASSFIGPDYGYTF. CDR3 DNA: TGTGCCAGCAGTTTTATTGGCCCCGACTATGGCTACACCTTC.